The T cell receptor (beta chain) under discussion was sequenced for a study of blood T cells in healthy people across ages. Study overall: When template switching was applied, about one barcoded beta molecule was captured per two T cells.

The authors ran a second PCR of about 7 to 12 cycles using a sample-barcoded 5' primer and a J-beta primer mix. TCRdb reprocessed the 5' RACE reads with MiXCR, giving one entry per CDR3 protein. This table holds fewer than 950,000 distinct CDR3 sequences, 30% to 45% found once. The sequence was obtained from a man aged 18 to 30 in good health. Specimen: blood.

Written as DNA, the CDR3 is TGCAGTGCTAGAGGGTCCCCGGGGGAGTTAAAAAACATTCAGTACTTC. Its translation is CSARGSPGELKNIQYF. V gene TRBV20-1 combines with J gene TRBJ2-4; possible D gene TRBD2, 6 bases. Between the trimmed V and J ends, which lost 1 base and 4 bases, there was a span of 17 bases. The CDR3 is 16 residues long. Germline V lookup: CDR1 DFQATT, CDR2 SNEGSKA (reference sequence).